The clone carrying this T cell receptor (beta chain) showed up many times. Its antigen is not known. This entry comes from a study of T cells after yellow fever vaccination. Turning to the study itself: Some fractions had low cell numbers, and these were prepared with SMART-Seq v4 Ultra Low Input.

The study made its TCR cDNA through 5'RACE template switching. That step introduced a universal primer site along with UMIs. A single record per CDR3 protein comes from TCRdb applying MiXCR to the 5' RACE reads. The data hold fewer than 350,000 distinct CDR3 sequences, with 3% to 4.5% observed a single time. Study-level findings and limits: A small share of clonotypes appeared in both CD4 and CD8 compartments. It was a weaker secondary response, yet one that peaked faster, at day 5 versus 15.

V lost 5 bases, J lost 6 bases, and 9 bases lay in between. CDR3 size: 12 residues. CDR1 SGHRS and CDR2 YFSETQ come from the germline V gene. This TCR was sampled from a man between 18 and 29 years old who received the YFV17D yellow fever vaccine. This chain uses TRBV5-1 with TRBJ2-1, with D perhaps TRBD2 (5 bases). Sequencing used PBMCs, obtained on the day of the yellow fever booster vaccination. In DNA, the CDR3 is TGCGCCAGCAGGGTCGAGGGCAATGAGCAGTTCTTC. Encoded protein: CASRVEGNEQFF. Complete variable domain (other parts from reference TRBV5-1 and TRBJ2-1): KAGVTQTPRYLIKTRGQQVTLSCSPISGHRSVSWYQQTPGQGLQFLFEYFSETQRNKGNFPGRFSGRQFSNSRSEMNVSTLELGDSALYLCASRVEGNEQFFGPGTRLTVL.